A selection of T cell receptor beta chains follows, all from one sample in a study of T cells after somatic rescue of genetic block. The method was immunoSEQ multiplex PCR; TCRdb's version includes in-frame clones alone and lacks a portion of them. The data hold approximately 14,000 clones, with approximately 71% observed a single time. The sequenced sample was peripheral blood mononuclear cells (PBMCs). These receptors were obtained from a man aged 18 to 35. The CDR3 runs from the conserved cysteine through the conserved F or W. The D gene is left open where the match is weak. Size is omitted from some rows. Given values are once, few, many or a class for expanded clones.

cdr3_aa: CASSLGPTGELFF
cdr3_nt: TGCGCCAGCAGCTTGGGACCTACCGGGGAGCTGTTTTTT
d_call: -
j_call: TRBJ2-2
clone_size: -
v_call: TRBV5-1

cdr3_aa: CASGGGQGVETQYF
cdr3_nt: TGTGCCAGCGGCGGGGGACAGGGAGTAGAGACCCAGTACTTC
d_call: TRBD1
j_call: TRBJ2-5
clone_size: -
v_call: TRBV9

cdr3_aa: CASSLVGQGALYEQYF
cdr3_nt: TGTGCCAGCAGCTTGGTCGGACAGGGGGCCCTCTACGAGCAGTACTTC
d_call: TRBD1
j_call: TRBJ2-7
clone_size: -
v_call: TRBV5-5

cdr3_aa: CASSVVGAEETQYF
cdr3_nt: TGTGCCAGCAGCGTAGTAGGGGCCGAAGAGACCCAGTACTTC
d_call: -
j_call: TRBJ2-5
clone_size: few
v_call: TRBV9

cdr3_aa: CASSLWDRGGSPLHF
cdr3_nt: TGTGCCAGCAGTTTATGGGACAGGGGTGGTTCACCCCTCCACTTT
d_call: TRBD1
j_call: TRBJ1-6
clone_size: -
v_call: TRBV28

cdr3_aa: CASSERQGGGYGYTF
cdr3_nt: TGTGCCAGCAGTGAAAGGCAGGGTGGAGGCTATGGCTACACCTTC
d_call: -
j_call: TRBJ1-2
clone_size: -
v_call: TRBV25-1

cdr3_aa: CASSQGGQGLYEQYF
cdr3_nt: TGTGCCAGTAGCCAAGGGGGACAGGGACTCTACGAGCAGTACTTC
d_call: TRBD1
j_call: TRBJ2-7
clone_size: -
v_call: TRBV4-2

cdr3_aa: CASSGGSRDRAYEQYF
cdr3_nt: TGTGCCAGCTCAGGCGGCTCCCGGGACAGAGCCTACGAGCAGTACTTC
d_call: TRBD1
j_call: TRBJ2-7
clone_size: -
v_call: TRBV18

cdr3_aa: CASSFTVSGNTIYF
cdr3_nt: TGTGCCAGCAGTTTTACGGTCTCTGGAAACACCATATATTTT
d_call: -
j_call: TRBJ1-3
clone_size: once
v_call: TRBV6-6

cdr3_aa: CASEKQNTGELFF
cdr3_nt: TGTGCCAGCGAAAAGCAGAACACCGGGGAGCTGTTTTTT
d_call: -
j_call: TRBJ2-2
clone_size: -
v_call: TRBV2

cdr3_aa: CASKGGWPPLHF
cdr3_nt: TGTGCCAGCAAAGGAGGTTGGCCACCCCTCCACTTT
d_call: -
j_call: TRBJ1-6
clone_size: -
v_call: TRBV6-6

cdr3_aa: CASSPPIRGGYEKLFF
cdr3_nt: TGTGCCAGCTCACCACCGATTAGAGGGGGCTACGAAAAACTGTTTTTT
d_call: TRBD1
j_call: TRBJ1-4
clone_size: -
v_call: TRBV18

cdr3_aa: CASSASVGYNEQFF
cdr3_nt: TGTGCCAGTAGTGCGAGCGTAGGGTACAATGAGCAGTTCTTC
d_call: -
j_call: TRBJ2-1
clone_size: -
v_call: TRBV19

cdr3_aa: CASSLWAAGELFF
cdr3_nt: TGTGCCAGCAGCTTATGGGCAGCCGGGGAGCTGTTTTTT
d_call: -
j_call: TRBJ2-2
clone_size: -
v_call: TRBV7-3

cdr3_aa: CASSLGTGGNYGYTF
cdr3_nt: TGTGCCAGCAGCTTAGGGACAGGGGGGAACTATGGCTACACCTTC
d_call: TRBD1
j_call: TRBJ1-2
clone_size: -
v_call: TRBV11-2

cdr3_aa: CASSLAEQGGTEAFF
cdr3_nt: TGTGCCAGCAGCTTGGCTGAGCAGGGTGGCACTGAAGCTTTCTTT
d_call: -
j_call: TRBJ1-1
clone_size: -
v_call: TRBV5-4

cdr3_aa: CASGPGPNYGYTF
cdr3_nt: TGTGCCAGCGGCCCGGGACCCAACTATGGCTACACCTTC
d_call: -
j_call: TRBJ1-2
clone_size: -
v_call: TRBV7-3

cdr3_aa: CASSPAGGRGNTEAFF
cdr3_nt: TGTGCCAGCAGCCCCGCTGGGGGCAGGGGAAATACTGAAGCTTTCTTT
d_call: -
j_call: TRBJ1-1
clone_size: few
v_call: TRBV7-9

cdr3_aa: CAWRTKWDPYTGELFF
cdr3_nt: TGTGCCTGGAGAACGAAATGGGACCCCTACACCGGGGAGCTGTTTTTT
d_call: -
j_call: TRBJ2-2
clone_size: -
v_call: TRBV30

cdr3_aa: CAWQAAGANVLTF
cdr3_nt: TGTGCCTGGCAGGCAGCTGGGGCCAACGTCCTGACTTTC
d_call: -
j_call: TRBJ2-6
clone_size: once
v_call: TRBV30

cdr3_aa: CASSVVLEQYF
cdr3_nt: TGTGCCAGCAGCGTAGTACTCGAGCAGTACTTC
d_call: -
j_call: TRBJ2-7
clone_size: -
v_call: TRBV9

cdr3_aa: CASSLERGQGYTF
cdr3_nt: TGTGCCAGCAGTTTGGAGAGGGGTCAAGGCTACACCTTC
d_call: -
j_call: TRBJ1-2
clone_size: -
v_call: TRBV27

cdr3_aa: CASSTADTQYF
cdr3_nt: TGTGCCAGCAGCACCGCAGATACGCAGTATTTT
d_call: -
j_call: TRBJ2-3
clone_size: -
v_call: TRBV28

cdr3_aa: CASSVAGGHEQYF
cdr3_nt: TGTGCCAGCAGCGTAGCGGGAGGGCACGAGCAGTACTTC
d_call: TRBD2
j_call: TRBJ2-7
clone_size: -
v_call: TRBV9

cdr3_aa: CASRVGATEETQYF
cdr3_nt: TGTGCCAGCCGAGTTGGGGCGACCGAAGAGACCCAGTACTTC
d_call: -
j_call: TRBJ2-5
clone_size: -
v_call: TRBV18

cdr3_aa: CASSPGQGFSNEQYF
cdr3_nt: TGTGCCAGCAGCCCCGGACAGGGATTCTCAAACGAGCAGTACTTC
d_call: TRBD1
j_call: TRBJ2-7
clone_size: -
v_call: TRBV5-8

cdr3_aa: CASSIGTGAVGKLFF
cdr3_nt: TGTGCCAGTAGTATCGGGACAGGGGCGGTGGGAAAACTGTTTTTT
d_call: TRBD1
j_call: TRBJ1-4
clone_size: -
v_call: TRBV19

cdr3_aa: CASSILGTDTQYF
cdr3_nt: TGTGCCAGTAGTATTCTAGGAACAGATACGCAGTATTTT
d_call: -
j_call: TRBJ2-3
clone_size: -
v_call: TRBV19

cdr3_aa: CASSFGGAGNNEQFF
cdr3_nt: TGTGCCAGCAGCTTCGGGGGGGCCGGAAACAATGAGCAGTTCTTC
d_call: TRBD2
j_call: TRBJ2-1
clone_size: -
v_call: TRBV7-3

cdr3_aa: CASSLSTPGTSGSYEQYF
cdr3_nt: TGTGCCAGCAGCCTTTCGACCCCCGGGACTAGCGGCTCCTACGAGCAGTACTTC
d_call: TRBD2
j_call: TRBJ2-7
clone_size: -
v_call: TRBV4-2

cdr3_aa: CASSGGGATNEKLFF
cdr3_nt: TGTGCCAGCAGCGGGGGCGGGGCAACTAATGAAAAACTGTTTTTT
d_call: -
j_call: TRBJ1-4
clone_size: -
v_call: TRBV2

cdr3_aa: CASSISGTTQETQYF
cdr3_nt: TGTGCCAGCAGCATCAGCGGGACAACTCAAGAGACCCAGTACTTC
d_call: -
j_call: TRBJ2-5
clone_size: large
v_call: TRBV9

cdr3_aa: CASSPSNDRGRETQYF
cdr3_nt: TGTGCCAGCTCACCGAGCAACGACAGGGGGCGAGAGACCCAGTACTTC
d_call: TRBD1
j_call: TRBJ2-5
clone_size: medium-sized
v_call: TRBV18

cdr3_aa: CASSDHLSTDTQYF
cdr3_nt: TGTGCCAGCAGTGACCATCTTTCAACAGATACGCAGTATTTT
d_call: -
j_call: TRBJ2-3
clone_size: -
v_call: TRBV6-5

cdr3_aa: CASSFPDRGGTDTQYF
cdr3_nt: TGCGCCAGCAGCTTCCCCGACAGGGGAGGCACAGATACGCAGTATTTT
d_call: TRBD1
j_call: TRBJ2-3
clone_size: -
v_call: TRBV5-1

cdr3_aa: CASRQGPAETQYF
cdr3_nt: TGTGCCAGCAGACAGGGGCCCGCGGAGACCCAGTACTTC
d_call: TRBD1
j_call: TRBJ2-5
clone_size: -
v_call: TRBV6-5

cdr3_aa: CASSPNRDRGLYPFTDTQYF
cdr3_nt: TGTGCCAGCAGCCCAAACCGGGACAGGGGGCTTTATCCCTTCACAGATACGCAGTATTTT
d_call: TRBD1
j_call: TRBJ2-3
clone_size: -
v_call: TRBV7-6

cdr3_aa: CASSPRSGFGSSYEQYF
cdr3_nt: TGTGCCAGCTCACCACGTTCGGGGTTTGGAAGCTCCTACGAGCAGTACTTC
d_call: -
j_call: TRBJ2-7
clone_size: -
v_call: TRBV18

cdr3_aa: CAGADRPQETQYF
cdr3_nt: TGTGCCGGGGCTGACAGGCCCCAAGAGACCCAGTACTTC
d_call: -
j_call: TRBJ2-5
clone_size: -
v_call: TRBV7-6

cdr3_aa: CASSLESGTHRTASRPQHF
cdr3_nt: TGTGCCAGCAGCTTGGAGTCGGGCACACACCGGACCGCTTCGAGGCCCCAGCATTTT
d_call: -
j_call: TRBJ1-5
clone_size: -
v_call: TRBV7-9

cdr3_aa: CASSQAGSQETQYF
cdr3_nt: TGTGCCAGCAGCCAAGCAGGGAGCCAAGAGACCCAGTACTTC
d_call: -
j_call: TRBJ2-5
clone_size: few
v_call: TRBV4-2

cdr3_aa: CRPSGRDTQYF
cdr3_nt: TGCAGACCTTCGGGGCGAGATACGCAGTATTTT
d_call: -
j_call: TRBJ2-3
clone_size: -
v_call: TRBV20-1

cdr3_aa: CASSLGPTWYQETQYF
cdr3_nt: TGTGCCAGCAGCTTAGGACCGACTTGGTACCAAGAGACCCAGTACTTC
d_call: -
j_call: TRBJ2-5
clone_size: -
v_call: TRBV7-9

cdr3_aa: CASRSDGLSNQPQHF
cdr3_nt: TGCGCCAGCCGATCGGACGGACTTAGCAATCAGCCCCAGCATTTT
d_call: -
j_call: TRBJ1-5
clone_size: -
v_call: TRBV10-2

cdr3_aa: CASSLVEGGTQYF
cdr3_nt: TGTGCCAGCAGCTTAGTAGAGGGCGGGACCCAGTACTTC
d_call: -
j_call: TRBJ2-5
clone_size: -
v_call: TRBV11-1

cdr3_aa: CASSLEYNQETQYF
cdr3_nt: TGTGCCAGCAGCTTAGAGTACAACCAAGAGACCCAGTACTTC
d_call: -
j_call: TRBJ2-5
clone_size: -
v_call: TRBV11-2

cdr3_aa: CASSWRQGSTDTQYF
cdr3_nt: TGTGCCAGCAGTTGGAGACAGGGCAGCACAGATACGCAGTATTTT
d_call: TRBD1
j_call: TRBJ2-3
clone_size: -
v_call: TRBV28

cdr3_aa: CASSLEGGAGTQYF
cdr3_nt: TGCGCCAGCAGCTTGGAAGGGGGCGCCGGGACCCAGTACTTC
d_call: TRBD1
j_call: TRBJ2-5
clone_size: -
v_call: TRBV5-1

cdr3_aa: CASSEPGATNEKLFF
cdr3_nt: TGCGCCAGCAGTGAACCGGGGGCAACTAATGAAAAACTGTTTTTT
d_call: -
j_call: TRBJ1-4
clone_size: -
v_call: TRBV10-1

cdr3_aa: CASSPFWGWETQYF
cdr3_nt: TGTGCCAGCTCACCATTTTGGGGCTGGGAGACCCAGTACTTC
d_call: -
j_call: TRBJ2-5
clone_size: once
v_call: TRBV18

cdr3_aa: CASTARTDTQYF
cdr3_nt: TGCGCCAGCACGGCCCGCACAGATACGCAGTATTTT
d_call: -
j_call: TRBJ2-3
clone_size: few
v_call: TRBV10-2

cdr3_aa: CASSWQGGYGYTF
cdr3_nt: TGTGCCAGCAGCTGGCAGGGCGGCTATGGCTACACCTTC
d_call: -
j_call: TRBJ1-2
clone_size: -
v_call: TRBV28

cdr3_aa: CASSKGLAGISEQFF
cdr3_nt: TGTGCCAGTAGTAAAGGACTAGCGGGCATAAGTGAGCAGTTCTTC
d_call: TRBD2
j_call: TRBJ2-1
clone_size: -
v_call: TRBV19

cdr3_aa: CASSARQGLNTEAFF
cdr3_nt: TGTGCCAGCAGTGCCCGACAGGGCCTGAACACTGAAGCTTTCTTT
d_call: TRBD1
j_call: TRBJ1-1
clone_size: -
v_call: TRBV27